These T cell receptor beta chains were read from a single sample in a study of cytomegalovirus exposure and HLA in healthy donors. TCRdb's table, derived via immunoSEQ multiplex PCR, lists solely in-frame clones and lacks some. The data show 200,000 to 250,000 clones, around 73% seen once. The sequencing sample was made of PBMCs. Receptors were obtained from a male donor in good health and CMV-seronegative. The CDR3 runs from the conserved cysteine through the conserved F or W. A D gene is named only where the DNA matches it firmly. Not all rows give a size; the values are once, few, many and, for expanded clones, a class.

clone size,V gene,D gene,J gene,CDR3 DNA,CDR3 protein
.,TRBV28,TRBD1,TRBJ2-3,TGTGCCAGCAGTGGGACAGGGAGGGGCACGGCTGCGCAGTATTTT,CASSGTGRGTAAQYF
.,TRBV14,TRBD2,TRBJ2-1,TGTGCCAGCAGCCAAGGACAGGGTATGTTAGCGGGAGGGCCCAATGAGCAGTTCTTC,CASSQGQGMLAGGPNEQFF
.,TRBV6-1,.,TRBJ2-5,TGTGCCAGCAGTGCAGGGGGGGAGACCCAGTACTTC,CASSAGGETQYF
once,TRBV9,.,TRBJ1-6,TGTGCCAGCAGTCCGGGGGGGCTTAATTCACCCCTCCACTTT,CASSPGGLNSPLHF
.,TRBV19,.,TRBJ1-2,TGTGCCAGTAGTATAACCAGGGGAGGGTCCTATGGCTACACCTTC,CASSITRGGSYGYTF
.,TRBV30,.,TRBJ1-4,TGTGCCTGGGACCGGGCTGCGGGGGAAAAACTGTTTTTT,CAWDRAAGEKLFF
.,TRBV5-1,.,TRBJ1-1,TGCGCCAGCAGCCGACAGGTCACCTCGAACACTGAAGCTTTCTTT,CASSRQVTSNTEAFF
few,TRBV5-8,.,TRBJ2-7,TGTGCCAGCAGCTTGGTCCGCGAGCAGTACTTC,CASSLVREQYF
.,TRBV9,.,TRBJ1-2,TGTGCCAGCAGCGAGGGGCAAGTCTATGGCTACACCTTC,CASSEGQVYGYTF
.,TRBV29-1,.,TRBJ2-5,TGCAGCGTAAACTTGGCCGGGACTCAAGAGACCCAGTACTTC,CSVNLAGTQETQYF
.,TRBV5-1,TRBD1,TRBJ2-7,TGCGCCAGCAGCCCTTACCCGGGACAGGGTATCGAGCAGTACTTC,CASSPYPGQGIEQYF
.,TRBV28,TRBD1,TRBJ2-7,TGTGCCAGCAGTCCCCGGACAGGGAGGTACTTC,CASSPRTGRYF
.,TRBV11-3,TRBD2,TRBJ2-3,TGTGCCAGCAGCCCACCGGGGGGGGGAGATACGCAGTATTTT,CASSPPGGGDTQYF
.,TRBV6-5,TRBD2,TRBJ2-3,TGTGCCAGCAGGCTAGCGGGAGCGCCCACAGATACGCAGTATTTT,CASRLAGAPTDTQYF